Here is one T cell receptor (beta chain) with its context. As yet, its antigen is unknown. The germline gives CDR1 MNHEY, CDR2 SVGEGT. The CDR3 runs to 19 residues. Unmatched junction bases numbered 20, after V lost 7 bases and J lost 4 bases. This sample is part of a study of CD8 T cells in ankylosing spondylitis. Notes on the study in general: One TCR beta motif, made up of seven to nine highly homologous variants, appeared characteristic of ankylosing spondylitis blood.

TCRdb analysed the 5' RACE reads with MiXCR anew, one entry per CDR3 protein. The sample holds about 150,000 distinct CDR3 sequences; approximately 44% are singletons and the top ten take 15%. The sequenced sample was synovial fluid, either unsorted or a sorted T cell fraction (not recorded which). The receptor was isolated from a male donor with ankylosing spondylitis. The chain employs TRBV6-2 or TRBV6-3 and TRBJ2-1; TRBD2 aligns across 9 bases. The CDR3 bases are TGTGCCAGCACCCTGGAATTAGCGGGAGAAAATTTCGTGTACAATGAGCAGTTCTTC. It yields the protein CASTLELAGENFVYNEQFF.